This record concerns one T cell receptor (beta chain) sequence. This sample is part of a study of blood T cell repertoires in COVID-19. The V and J ends lost 2 bases and 5 bases respectively, with 13 bases between them. The CDR3 covers 15 residues. The germline CDR1 and CDR2 sequences are KGHSH and LQKENI. Ages ranged from about 18 to 100 years, with residence in 24 US areas. Participants' reported clinical history set cohort assignment. In the authors' methods: Counts of nucleated cells, estimated from reference gene primer amplification, were obtained. TCRdb's table, derived via immunoSEQ multiplex PCR, lists solely in-frame clones and lacks some. D and trimming come from the DNA, and the V and J calls and clone size come from that table. The sample contains about 180,000 clones, about 88% of which appear only once.

The sequence was obtained from a woman between 35 and 50 years old with acute COVID-19. The sequencing sample was made of PBMCs or T cells enriched from blood (not recorded which). This chain links TRBV18 with TRBJ2-4; tentative D call: TRBD1 (5 bases). This CDR3 reads CASSPIGTRENIQYF. DNA of the CDR3: TGTGCCAGCTCACCAATAGGCACCAGGGAAAACATTCAGTACTTC.